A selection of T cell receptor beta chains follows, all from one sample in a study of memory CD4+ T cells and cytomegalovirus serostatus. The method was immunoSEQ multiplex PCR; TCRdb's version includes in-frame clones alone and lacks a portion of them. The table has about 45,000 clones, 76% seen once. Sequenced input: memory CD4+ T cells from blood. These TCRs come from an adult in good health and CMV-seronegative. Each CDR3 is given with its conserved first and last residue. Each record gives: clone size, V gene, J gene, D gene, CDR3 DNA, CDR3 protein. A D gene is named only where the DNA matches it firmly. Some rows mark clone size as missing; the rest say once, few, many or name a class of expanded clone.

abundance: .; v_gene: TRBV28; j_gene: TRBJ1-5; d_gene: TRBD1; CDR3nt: TGTGCCAGCAGTACCGGGACAGGGAGGCAGCCCCAGCATTTT; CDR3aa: CASSTGTGRQPQHF
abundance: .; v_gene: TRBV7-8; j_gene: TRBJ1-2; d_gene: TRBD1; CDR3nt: TGTGCCAGCAGCTTAGAAGGGGGGCACAGGGGAAACTTTAACTATGGCTACACCTTC; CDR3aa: CASSLEGGHRGNFNYGYTF
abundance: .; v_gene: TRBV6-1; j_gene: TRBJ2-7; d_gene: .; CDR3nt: TGTGCCAGCAGTGCTGTGACAGCCGCCCTCGAGCAGTACTTC; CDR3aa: CASSAVTAALEQYF
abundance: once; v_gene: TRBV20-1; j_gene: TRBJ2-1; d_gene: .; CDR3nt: TGCAGTGCTAAAGGTAATGAGCAGTTCTTC; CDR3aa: CSAKGNEQFF
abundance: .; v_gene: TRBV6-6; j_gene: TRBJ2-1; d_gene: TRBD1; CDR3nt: TGTGCCAGCAATGCCCCGGGACAGGGTTCTGAGCAGTTCTTC; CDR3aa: CASNAPGQGSEQFF
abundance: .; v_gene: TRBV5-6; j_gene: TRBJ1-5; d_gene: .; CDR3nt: TGTGCCAGCAGCTTCTCCGGCCAGCCCCAGCATTTT; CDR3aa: CASSFSGQPQHF
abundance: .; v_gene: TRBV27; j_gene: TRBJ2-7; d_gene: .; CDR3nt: TGTGCCAGCAGGCCGGGCCCCCGGTCCTACGAGCAGTACTTC; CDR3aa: CASRPGPRSYEQYF
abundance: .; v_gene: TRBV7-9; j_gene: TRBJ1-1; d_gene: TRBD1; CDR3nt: TGTGCCAGCACCCGACAGGGGGACACTGAAGCTTTCTTT; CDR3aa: CASTRQGDTEAFF
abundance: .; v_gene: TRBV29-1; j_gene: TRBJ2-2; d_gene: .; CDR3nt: TGCAGCGTTGTACGACAGTCCCGAGGCACCGGGGAGCTGTTTTTT; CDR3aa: CSVVRQSRGTGELFF
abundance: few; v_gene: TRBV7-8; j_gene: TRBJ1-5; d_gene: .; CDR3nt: TGTGCCAGCAGCCTGCACGTCGCTTACAATACCGAGCCCCAGCATTTT; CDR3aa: CASSLHVAYNTEPQHF
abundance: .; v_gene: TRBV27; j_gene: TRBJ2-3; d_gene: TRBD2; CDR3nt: TGTGCCAGCAGGAGACTAGCGGGGGGGAGCACAGATACGCAGTATTTT; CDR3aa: CASRRLAGGSTDTQYF
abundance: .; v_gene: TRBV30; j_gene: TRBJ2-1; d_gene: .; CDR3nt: TGTGCCTGGAGTGTACAATCGGGGAATGAGCAGTTCTTC; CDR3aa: CAWSVQSGNEQFF
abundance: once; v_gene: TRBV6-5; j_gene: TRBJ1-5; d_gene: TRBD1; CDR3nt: TGTGCCAGCAGGCCCGGGACAGGGTATAATCAGCCCCAGCATTTT; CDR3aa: CASRPGTGYNQPQHF
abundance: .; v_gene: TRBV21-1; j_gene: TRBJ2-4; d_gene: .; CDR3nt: TGTGCCAGCAGCAAACCCCAGGACAGGGGGCCAGTAGCCAAAAACATTCAGTACTTC; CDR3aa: CASSKPQDRGPVAKNIQYF
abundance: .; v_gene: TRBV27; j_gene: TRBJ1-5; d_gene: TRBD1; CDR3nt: TGTGCCAGCAGCCTACGCTACGCTCCGGGACAGAGAGTGAATCAGCCCCAGCATTTT; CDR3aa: CASSLRYAPGQRVNQPQHF
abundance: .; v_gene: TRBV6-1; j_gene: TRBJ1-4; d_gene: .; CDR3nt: TGTGCCAGCAGTGATTGGACAATGAGTGAAAAACTGTTTTTT; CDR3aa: CASSDWTMSEKLFF
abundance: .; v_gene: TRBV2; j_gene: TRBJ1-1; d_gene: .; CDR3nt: TGTGCCAGCCTGGATGGGAAGACGAACACTGAAGCTTTCTTT; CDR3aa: CASLDGKTNTEAFF
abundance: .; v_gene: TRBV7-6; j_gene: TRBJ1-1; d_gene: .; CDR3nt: TGTGCCAGCAGCTTTTCCGATAACACTGAAGCTTTCTTT; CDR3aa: CASSFSDNTEAFF
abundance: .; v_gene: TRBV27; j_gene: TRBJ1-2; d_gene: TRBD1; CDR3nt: TGTGCCAGCAGTCCGACAGGGGACTATGGCTACACCTTC; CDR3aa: CASSPTGDYGYTF
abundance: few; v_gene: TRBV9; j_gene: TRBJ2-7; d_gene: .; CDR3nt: TGTGCCAGCAGCGTGGACGGAGCCTACGAGCAGTACTTC; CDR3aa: CASSVDGAYEQYF
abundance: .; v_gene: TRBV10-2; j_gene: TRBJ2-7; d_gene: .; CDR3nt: TGCGCCAGCAGTCAAATCCTCGGGCCTTCCTACGAGCAGTACTTC; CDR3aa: CASSQILGPSYEQYF
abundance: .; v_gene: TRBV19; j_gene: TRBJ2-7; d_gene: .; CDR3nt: TGTGCCAGTAGTCTCGCAAAGACCTACGAGCAGTACTTC; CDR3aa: CASSLAKTYEQYF
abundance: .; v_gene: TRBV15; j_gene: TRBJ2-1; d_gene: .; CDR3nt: TGTGCCACCAGCCGCCTCGCCACCGGGGAGAGCTCCTACAATGAGCAGTTCTTC; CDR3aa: CATSRLATGESSYNEQFF
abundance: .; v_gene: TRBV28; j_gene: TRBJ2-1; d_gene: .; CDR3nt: TGTGCCAGCAGTCCAATGGAAGGGACTCCAGGCGACAATGAGCAGTTCTTC; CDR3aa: CASSPMEGTPGDNEQFF
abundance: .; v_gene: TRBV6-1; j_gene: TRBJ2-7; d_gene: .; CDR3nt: TGTGCCAGCGGGGGACTATGGACAGGCTTGGACGAGCAGTACTTC; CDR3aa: CASGGLWTGLDEQYF
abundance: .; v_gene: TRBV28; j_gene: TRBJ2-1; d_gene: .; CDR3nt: TGTGCCAGCAGTTTACGGCACCTTTACAATGAGCAGTTCTTC; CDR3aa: CASSLRHLYNEQFF
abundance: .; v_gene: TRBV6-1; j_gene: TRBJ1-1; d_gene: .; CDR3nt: TGTGCCAGCAGTGAACAGGGGATAGGAATCAACACTGAAGCTTTCTTT; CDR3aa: CASSEQGIGINTEAFF
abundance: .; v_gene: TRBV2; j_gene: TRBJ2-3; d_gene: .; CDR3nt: TGTGCCAGCAGTGAGGGCGGGGCCCGCACAGATACGCAGTATTTT; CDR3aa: CASSEGGARTDTQYF
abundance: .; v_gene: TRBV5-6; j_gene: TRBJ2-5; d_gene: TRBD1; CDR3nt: TGTGCCAGCAGCAAACCCGGGACAGAGGAGACCCAGTACTTC; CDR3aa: CASSKPGTEETQYF
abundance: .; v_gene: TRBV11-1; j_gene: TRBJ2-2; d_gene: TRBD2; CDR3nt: TGTGCCAGCAGCCCTAGCGGGGGCGCACCCGGGGAGCTGTTTTTT; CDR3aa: CASSPSGGAPGELFF
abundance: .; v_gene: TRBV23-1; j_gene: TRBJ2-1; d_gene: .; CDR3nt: TGCGCCACGGTCCGTAGACAGCACAGAAATGAGCAGTTCTTC; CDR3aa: CATVRRQHRNEQFF
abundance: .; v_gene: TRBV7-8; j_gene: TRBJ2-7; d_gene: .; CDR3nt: TGTGCCAGCAGCTCCCCAGATTTCGGGGGACCGTCCCACGAGCAGTACTTC; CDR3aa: CASSSPDFGGPSHEQYF
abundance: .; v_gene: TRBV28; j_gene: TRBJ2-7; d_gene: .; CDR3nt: TGTGCCAGCAGTTTCTTCGGGGACAAGGGCTACGAGCAGTACTTC; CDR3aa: CASSFFGDKGYEQYF
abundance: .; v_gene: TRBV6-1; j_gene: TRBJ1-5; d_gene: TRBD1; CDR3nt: TGTGCCAGCAGTGAGGACAGGGTGGGGGCCCAGCATTTT; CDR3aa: CASSEDRVGAQHF
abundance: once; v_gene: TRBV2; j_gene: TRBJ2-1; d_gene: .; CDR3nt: TGTGCCAGCAGTGAAGACGTGGGCAATGAGCAGTTCTTC; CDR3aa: CASSEDVGNEQFF
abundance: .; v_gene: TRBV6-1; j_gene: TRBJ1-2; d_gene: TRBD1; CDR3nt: TGTGCCAGCAGTGGTGACAGGGTGTTCTACACCTTC; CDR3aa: CASSGDRVFYTF
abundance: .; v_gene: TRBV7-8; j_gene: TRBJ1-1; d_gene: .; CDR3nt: TGTGCCAGCAGCTTAGAAGCGACTATAGGGACTTTCTTT; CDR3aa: CASSLEATIGTFF
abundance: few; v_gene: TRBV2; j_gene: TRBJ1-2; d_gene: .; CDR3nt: TGTGCCAGCAGTAAGGACTCTACGATCTATGGCTACACCTTC; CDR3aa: CASSKDSTIYGYTF
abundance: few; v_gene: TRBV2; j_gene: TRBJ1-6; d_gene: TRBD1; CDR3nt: TGTGCCAGCAGTTGGACAGGGAATGAGAATTCACCCCTCCACTTT; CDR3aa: CASSWTGNENSPLHF
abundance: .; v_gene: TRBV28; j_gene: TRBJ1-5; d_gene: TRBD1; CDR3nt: TGTGCCAGCACCTCCGACAGGGCGCTTCAGCCCCAGCATTTT; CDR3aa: CASTSDRALQPQHF
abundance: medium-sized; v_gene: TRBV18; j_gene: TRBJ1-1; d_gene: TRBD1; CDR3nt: TGTGCCAGCTCAAGACAGGGTGAATGGACTGAAGCTTTCTTT; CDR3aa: CASSRQGEWTEAFF
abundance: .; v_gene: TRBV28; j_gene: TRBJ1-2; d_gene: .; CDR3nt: TGTGCCAGCAGTTCAGGGGTTTATGGCTACACCTTC; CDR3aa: CASSSGVYGYTF
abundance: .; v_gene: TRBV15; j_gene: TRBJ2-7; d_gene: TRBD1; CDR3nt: TGTGCCACCAGCAGAGGCGGGCAGGGGGACTACGAGCAGTACTTC; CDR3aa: CATSRGGQGDYEQYF
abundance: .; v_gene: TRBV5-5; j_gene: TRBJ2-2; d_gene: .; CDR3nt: TGTGCCAGCAGCTCCTGGTATTCGAACACCGGGGAGCTGTTTTTT; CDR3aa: CASSSWYSNTGELFF
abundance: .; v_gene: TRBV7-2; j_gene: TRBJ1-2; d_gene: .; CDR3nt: TGTGCCAGCAGCCCGACTCCTTCTGAGGGCTACACCTTC; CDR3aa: CASSPTPSEGYTF
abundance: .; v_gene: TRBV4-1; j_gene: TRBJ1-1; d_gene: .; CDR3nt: TGCGCCAGCAGCTCCCCCGGTCTGGGTCGGTTTGCCACTGAAGCTTTCTTT; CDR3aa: CASSSPGLGRFATEAFF
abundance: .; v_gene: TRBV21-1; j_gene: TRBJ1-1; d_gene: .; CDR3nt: TGTGCCAGCAGCAAAAAGAACACTGAAGCTTTCTTT; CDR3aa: CASSKKNTEAFF
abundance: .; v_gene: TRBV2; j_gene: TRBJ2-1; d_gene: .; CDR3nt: TGTGCCAGCAGTGATTTGGGTGGACTAAGGCTCTACAATGAGCAGTTCTTC; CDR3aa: CASSDLGGLRLYNEQFF
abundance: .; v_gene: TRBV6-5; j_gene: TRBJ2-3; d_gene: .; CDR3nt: TGTGCCAGCAGATGGGGGGCAGACTCCGGTAATACGCAGTATTTT; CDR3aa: CASRWGADSGNTQYF
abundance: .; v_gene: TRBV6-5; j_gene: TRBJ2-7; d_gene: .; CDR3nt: TGTGCCAGCACCAACGGCGGGGCTTGGTACGAGCAGTACTTC; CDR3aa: CASTNGGAWYEQYF
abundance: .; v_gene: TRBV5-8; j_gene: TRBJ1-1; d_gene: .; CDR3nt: TGTGCCAGCAGGCTTAGAGGGCTGGCTTTCTTT; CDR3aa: CASRLRGLAFF
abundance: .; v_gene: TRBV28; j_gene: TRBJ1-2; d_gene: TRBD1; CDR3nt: TGTGCCAGCAGTTTAGGGACAGGGCCCCGCTTTGGCTACACCTTC; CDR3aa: CASSLGTGPRFGYTF
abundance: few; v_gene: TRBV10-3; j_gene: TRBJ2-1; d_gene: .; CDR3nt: TGTGCCATCAGCCCTCGGAACGATGAGCAGTTCTTC; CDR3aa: CAISPRNDEQFF
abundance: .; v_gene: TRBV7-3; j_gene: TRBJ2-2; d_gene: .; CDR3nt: TGTGCCAGCAGCTTAATGTTGACCGGGGAGCTGTTTTTT; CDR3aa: CASSLMLTGELFF
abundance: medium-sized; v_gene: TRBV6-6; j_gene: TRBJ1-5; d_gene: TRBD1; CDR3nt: TGTGCCAGCACCGGGACAGGGAGTCGCAATCAGCCCCAGCATTTT; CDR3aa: CASTGTGSRNQPQHF
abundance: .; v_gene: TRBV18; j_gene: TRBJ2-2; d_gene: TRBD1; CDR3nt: TGTGCCAGCTCACCGGGACAGGGTAACACCGGGGAGCTGTTTTTT; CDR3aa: CASSPGQGNTGELFF